This entry lists 9 T cell receptor beta chains sequenced from one sample in a study of T cell responses to AZD1222 COVID-19 vaccine. The method was immunoSEQ multiplex PCR; TCRdb's version includes in-frame clones alone and lacks a portion of them. This sample has more than 80,000 clones, with 80% to 90% found just once. This sample comprised peripheral blood, obtained 28 days after the second AZD1222 dose. The receptors come from an adult who received the AZD1222 COVID-19 vaccine.

This chain links TRBV7-2 with TRBJ1-1; D is possibly TRBD1 (5 bases). This CDR3 contains 13 residues. Germline values: CDR1 SGHTA, CDR2 FQGNSA. Between the trimmed V and J ends, which lost 5 bases and 0 bases, there was a span of 7 bases. CDR3 in amino acids: CASSQQVNTEAFF. CDR3 nucleotide sequence: TGTGCCAGCAGCCAACAGGTGAACACTGAAGCTTTCTTT.

The chain combines TRBV20-1 with TRBJ2-1, with 9 bases identical to TRBD2. Trimming removed 5 bases from V and 13 bases from J; junction bases left unmatched: 6. CDR3 length equals 11 residues. Germline V gene data show CDR1 as DFQATT and CDR2 as SNEGSKA (reference sequence). CDR3 residues: CSAGKREAQFF. The CDR3 DNA reads TGCAGTGCTGGGAAGCGGGAGGCCCAGTTCTTC.

The chain uses TRBV7-9 and TRBJ1-1; no definite D call. The CDR3 runs 14 residues. CDR1 and CDR2 from the germline V gene are SEHNR and FQNEAQ (reference sequence). The V end lost 5 bases, the J end lost 1 base, and 11 bases lay between the germline ends. The DNA for the CDR3 is TGTGCCAGCAGCCCCCCGGTCGGGAACACTGAAGCTTTCTTT. It translates to CASSPPVGNTEAFF.

This sequence joins TRBV19 and TRBJ1-3; no firm D call. Trimming pared 7 bases from V and 0 bases from J, leaving 10 bases between. Germline lookup yields CDR1 LNHDA and CDR2 SQIVND (reference sequence). This CDR3 region has 14 residues. In DNA form, the CDR3 reads TGTGCCAGTAAGGCTACGCACTCTGGAAACACCATATATTTT. It codes for CASKATHSGNTIYF.

V is TRBV7-9 and J is TRBJ1-3; D gene ambiguous. Looked up from germline, CDR1 is SEHNR and CDR2 is FQNEAQ (reference sequence). Trimming took 4 bases from V and 0 from J, leaving 1 base between them. This CDR3 contains 12 residues. The CDR3 DNA reads TGTGCCAGCAGCTACTCTGGAAACACCATATATTTT. As protein: CASSYSGNTIYF.

V and J are TRBV30 and TRBJ1-1; D call uncertain. The V end was cut by 0 bases, the J end by 7 bases, with 6 bases between. Per the germline V gene, CDR1 is GTSNPN and CDR2 is SVGIG (reference sequence). The CDR3 is 11 residues long. CDR3 DNA: TGTGCCTGGAGTGTACAGATTGAAGCTTTCTTT. This gives the protein CAWSVQIEAFF.

The chain recombines TRBV7-9 with TRBJ2-2, with 8 bases that match TRBD2. In germline, CDR1 is SEHNR, CDR2 FQNEAQ (reference sequence). The junction had 5 bases not matched to a gene; V was cut back by 5 bases and J by 6 bases. The CDR3 has 14 residues. The CDR3 DNA sequence: TGTGCCAGCAGCCTCGGACTAGCTGCCGGGGAGCTGTTTTTT. This sequence encodes CASSLGLAAGELFF.

This clone was observed a handful of times. The chain joins TRBV28 to TRBJ2-3; 8 bases fit TRBD2. The germline CDR1 and CDR2 sequences are MDHEN and SYDVKM. The CDR3 covers 15 residues. The V segment lost 5 bases and the J segment 0 bases; nucleotides outside the gene matches: 4. CDR3 nucleotide sequence: TGTGCCAGCAGTCTTAGCGGGATGAGCACAGATACGCAGTATTTT. Translating gives CASSLSGMSTDTQYF.

The rearrangement uses TRBV12-3 or TRBV12-4 and TRBJ1-1, with D unresolved. The CDR3 is 13 amino acids. V lost 6 bases and J lost 1, with 9 bases in between. The CDR3 reads CASSPNWNTEAFF. The CDR3 DNA reads TGTGCCAGCAGCCCTAACTGGAACACTGAAGCTTTCTTT.